This T cell receptor (beta chain) was identified during a study of shared clonotypes between healthy human individuals. Naive CD8 cells were CD45RO-negative, positively selected for CCR7, excluding terminally differentiated effector memory CD45RA+ cells. The ends lost 2 bases at V and 2 bases at J; junction bases unmatched: 7. The CDR3 has 16 amino acids. Germline V gene lookup returns CDR1 PRHDT and CDR2 FYEKMQ (reference sequence). The protocol was immunoSEQ multiplex PCR, while the TCRdb copy is restricted to in-frame clones and leaves out a portion. This sample has about 2.1 million clones, with about 92% found just once.

The sequence derives from a man between 18 and 35 years old in good health. Some clones in this sample may be carry-over from other donors' samples. V usage is TRBV13 and J usage is TRBJ2-7, with TRBD2 matching 9 bases. Sequencing used naive CD8+ T cells from PBMCs. CDR3 DNA: TGTGCCAGCAGCTTAAGGCGGGAGGGCCGGGCCTACGAGCAGTACTTC. The encoded protein is CASSLRREGRAYEQYF.